This T cell receptor (beta chain) was recovered during a study of CXCR3-negative and CXCR3-positive naive CD8 T cells (dated by TCRdb to between 2018 and 2021). Study-wide context: In total, 130 million to 150 million TRB reads were obtained, or roughly 1.5 +/- 0.3 million reads per library. The TRBV-TRBJ cluster analysis covered naive subsets from 5 or 6 donors and memory cells from 3 donors. The diversity and physicochemical repertoire analyses included 11 donors pooled from two independent experiments.

The CDR3 starts with the cysteine, ends with the phenylalanine, and has 14 residues. No coding sequence is recorded. CDR1 and CDR2, per the germline V gene, are ENHRY and SYGVKD. Note on this clonotype: Its specific antigen is unknown.

The reads were generated on a NextSeq 550. The Human TCR Profiling Kit (MiLaboratory) was used to prepare UMI-labeled 5' RACE TRB cDNA libraries. The full amount of extracted RNA was used for cDNA synthesis, and the full amount of resulting cDNA was used for PCR amplification. The libraries were made side by side, with each library going through the same number of PCR cycles. For the original study's pipeline: MIGEC and MiXCR extracted about 50,000 +/- 10,000 unique UMI-labeled TRB cDNA molecules per library, requiring at least two reads per UMI. An average of around 40,000 +/- 10,000 functional in-frame TRB CDR3 nucleotide clonotypes without stop codons was found per library. After downsampling to 5000 UMI-labeled TRB molecules per sample, diversity metrics such as normalized Shannon-Wiener and Chao1 were calculated in VDJtools. VDJtools was used to calculate clonotype-size-weighted physicochemical properties of the central five CDR3 residues, namely interaction energy, strength, volume and Kidera factor 4. The reads were reprocessed in TCRdb, with one entry per CDR3 protein sequence and no accompanying DNA. In this record, the V and J calls reflect TCRdb's handling and not the investigators' own analysis. This specimen's table enumerates about 40,000 distinct CDR3 sequences. The ten largest clones represent about 2% of the sample.

Each CD8+ T cell subset was flow-sorted in triplicate, with roughly 330,000 cells per subset placed directly into RLT lysis buffer. Naive CD8+ T cells were defined stringently as CD45RO-CCR7+CD27+CD95- to exclude memory contaminants. Using standard density gradient centrifugation, peripheral blood mononuclear cells were isolated from buffy coats. A FACSAria III was used to flow-sort naive CD8+ T cells into CXCR3-negative and CXCR3-positive populations. Total RNA was extracted from sorted cells using an RNeasy Mini Kit. The full study reports these points: Compared with CXCR3-negative naive cells, CXCR3-positive naive cells had TRB CDR3s with higher hydrophobicity (lower Kidera factor 4), lower energy, and higher strength and volume indices. Freshly isolated PBMCs were used for most assays because CXCR3 expression partially decreased after cryopreservation. Both naive subsets had comparably high repertoire diversity, while memory CD8+ T cells had much lower repertoire diversity. Similar TRBV-TRBJ usage was shown by naive CXCR3-negative and CXCR3-positive cells from the same donor, whereas distinct patterns were shown by memory cells. Because surface CD5, which has been linked to self-reactivity in mice, was comparable between naive subsets, TCR interaction strength was also inferred from TRB CDR3 physicochemical properties.

The TCR comes from a human donor in good health. Some clones in this sample may be carry-over from other donors' samples. The sequence joins TRBV10-3 to TRBJ1-1; the TCRdb call, TRBD1, lacks DNA for checking. Sequencing was done on a sample of naive CXCR3- CD8+ T cells from blood. In the paper's terms, the cell subset or site label means: CD45RO-CCR7+CD27+CD95- naive CD8+ T cells lacking CXCR3 (TNR3-). The CDR3 protein is CAIRPPGWNTEAFF.